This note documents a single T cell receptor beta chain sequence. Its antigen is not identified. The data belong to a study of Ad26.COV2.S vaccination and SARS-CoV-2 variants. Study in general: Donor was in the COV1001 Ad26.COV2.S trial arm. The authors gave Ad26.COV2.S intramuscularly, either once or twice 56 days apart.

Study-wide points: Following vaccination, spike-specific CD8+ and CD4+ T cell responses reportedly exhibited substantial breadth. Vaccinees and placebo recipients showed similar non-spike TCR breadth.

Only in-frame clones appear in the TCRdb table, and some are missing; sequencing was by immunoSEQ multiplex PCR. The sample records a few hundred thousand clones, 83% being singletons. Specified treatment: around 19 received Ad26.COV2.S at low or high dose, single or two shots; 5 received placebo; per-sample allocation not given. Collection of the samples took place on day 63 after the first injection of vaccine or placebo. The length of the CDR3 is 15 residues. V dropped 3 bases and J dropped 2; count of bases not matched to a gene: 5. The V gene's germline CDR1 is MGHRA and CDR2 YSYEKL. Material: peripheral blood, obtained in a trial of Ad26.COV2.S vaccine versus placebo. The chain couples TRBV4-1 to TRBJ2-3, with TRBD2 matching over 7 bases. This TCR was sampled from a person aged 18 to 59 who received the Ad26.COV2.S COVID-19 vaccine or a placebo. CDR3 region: CASSQLREFTDTQYF. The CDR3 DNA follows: TGCGCCAGCAGCCAGTTGCGGGAGTTCACAGATACGCAGTATTTT.